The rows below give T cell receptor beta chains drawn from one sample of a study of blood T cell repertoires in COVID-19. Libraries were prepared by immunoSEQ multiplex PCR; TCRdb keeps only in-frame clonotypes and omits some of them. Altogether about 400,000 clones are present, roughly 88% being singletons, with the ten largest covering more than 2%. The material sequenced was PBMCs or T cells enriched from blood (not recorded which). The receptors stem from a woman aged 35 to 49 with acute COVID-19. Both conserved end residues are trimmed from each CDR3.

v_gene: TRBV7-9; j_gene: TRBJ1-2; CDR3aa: ASSPQGSDYGYT
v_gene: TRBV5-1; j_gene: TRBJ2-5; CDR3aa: ASSPKGQGTQETQY
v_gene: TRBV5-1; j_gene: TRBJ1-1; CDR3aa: ASSLTGAWTEAF
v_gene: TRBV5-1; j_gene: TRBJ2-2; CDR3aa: ASSLETADTGELF
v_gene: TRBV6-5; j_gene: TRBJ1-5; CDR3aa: ASRRGQDPSQPQH
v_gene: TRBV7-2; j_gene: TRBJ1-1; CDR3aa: ASSPQGGSTEAF
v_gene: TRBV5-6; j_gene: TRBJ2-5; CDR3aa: ASSLFQGATQY
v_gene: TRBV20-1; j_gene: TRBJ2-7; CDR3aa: SASLLRGPYEQY
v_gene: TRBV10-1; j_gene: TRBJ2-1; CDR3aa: ASSELAVEQF
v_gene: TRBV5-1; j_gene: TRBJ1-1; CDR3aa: ASSRDRDTEAF
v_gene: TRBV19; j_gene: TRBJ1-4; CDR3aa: ASSTWDRGSEKLF
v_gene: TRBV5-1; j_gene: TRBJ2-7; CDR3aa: ASSFSGDAREQY
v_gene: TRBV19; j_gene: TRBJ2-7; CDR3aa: ASRLDRGSFEQY
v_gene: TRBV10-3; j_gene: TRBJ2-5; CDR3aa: AISTHRKLAGGPLETQY
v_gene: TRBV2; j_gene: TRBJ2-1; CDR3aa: ASSEPLDRDNNEQF
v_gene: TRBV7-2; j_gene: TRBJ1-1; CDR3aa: ASSLKVGGIEAF
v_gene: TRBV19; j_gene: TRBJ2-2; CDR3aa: ASRKLPGQSTGELF
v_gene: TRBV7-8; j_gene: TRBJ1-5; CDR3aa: ASSHTDSNQPQH
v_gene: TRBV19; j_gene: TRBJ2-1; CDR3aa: ASSMGGRPYNEQF
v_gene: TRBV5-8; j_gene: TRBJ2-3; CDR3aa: ASRLDRGQRDTQY
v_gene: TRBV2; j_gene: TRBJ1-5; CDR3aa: ASSEARVVQPQH
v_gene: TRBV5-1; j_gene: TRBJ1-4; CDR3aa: ASSWGTGGNEKLF
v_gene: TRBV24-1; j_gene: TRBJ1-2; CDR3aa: ATPRQGGYGYT
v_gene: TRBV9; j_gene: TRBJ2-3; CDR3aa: ASSYFLSTDTQY
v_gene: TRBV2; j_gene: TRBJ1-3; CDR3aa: ASTQLTSGNTIY
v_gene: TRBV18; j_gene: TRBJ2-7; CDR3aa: ASSPQGRSGEQY
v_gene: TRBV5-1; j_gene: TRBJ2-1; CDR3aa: ASSPGQGYNEQF
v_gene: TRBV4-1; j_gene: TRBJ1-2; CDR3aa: ASSLGQGDYGYT
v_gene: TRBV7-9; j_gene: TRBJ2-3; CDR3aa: ASSLVRADTQY
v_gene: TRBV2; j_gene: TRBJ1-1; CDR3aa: ASTHQDRQAF
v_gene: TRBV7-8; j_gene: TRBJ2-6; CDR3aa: ASSLDRGLDGANVLT
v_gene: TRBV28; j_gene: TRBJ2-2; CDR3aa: ASSGQINTGELF
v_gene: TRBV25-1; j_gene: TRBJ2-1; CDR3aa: ASSGRQGEQF
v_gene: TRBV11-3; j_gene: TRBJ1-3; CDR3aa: ASSLKAGIGNTIY
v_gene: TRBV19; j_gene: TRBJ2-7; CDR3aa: ASSTGTYEQY
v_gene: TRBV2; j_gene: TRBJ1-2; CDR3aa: ASSEAPHFYT